Detailed here is one TCR beta chain. The target antigen is unknown. Positively selected for CCR7, the CD45RO-negative cells used as naive CD8 cells excluded terminally differentiated effector memory CD45RA+ cells. Sorted subsets were amplified in replicate PCRs using 150 to 250 ng DNA, about 30,000 T cell genomes. The method was immunoSEQ multiplex PCR; TCRdb's version includes in-frame clones alone and lacks a portion of them. Here the sample spans about 700,000 clones, under 95% being singletons. The sample belongs to a study of shared clonotypes between healthy human individuals. CDR1 is MNHEY and CDR2 is SVGAGI in the germline V gene. This CDR3 has 16 amino acids. J gave up 3 bases and V 2 bases, and 7 bases lay outside the gene matches. The study, taken as a whole, reports: Exclusively blood specimens were collected; tissue repertoires likely differ.

The TCR was taken from a man aged 25-45 years in good health. Sequencing was carried out using naive CD8+ T cells sorted from blood. The chain links TRBV6-5 to TRBJ2-5; 9 positions match TRBD1. The CDR3 coding sequence is TGTGCCAGCAGTTACACTCCCGGGACAGGGAAAGAGACCCAGTACTTC. Translated, it gives CASSYTPGTGKETQYF.